Listed below are T cell receptor beta chains from one sample, sequenced in a study of T cells in localized non-small cell lung cancer. Libraries were prepared by immunoSEQ multiplex PCR; TCRdb keeps only in-frame clonotypes and omits some of them. The sample includes 35,000 to 40,000 clones, 88% seen only once; the top ten take less than 3%. The sample here was peripheral blood, taken before any cancer treatment. These receptors were collected from a woman between 35 and 70 years old with stage I lung adenocarcinoma. The CDR3 runs from the conserved cysteine through the conserved F or W. D genes are given only for firm matches. Size tells how often a clone was seen (once, few, many) or the class of an expanded clone, and some rows leave it out.

clone size	V gene	D gene	J gene	CDR3 protein	CDR3 DNA
NA	TRBV6-5	NA	TRBJ2-7	CASSRGTEDYEQYF	TGTGCCAGCAGCCGCGGGACAGAGGACTACGAGCAGTACTTC
NA	TRBV28	NA	TRBJ1-5	CASIRDSVDQPQHF	TGTGCCAGCATCCGGGACTCGGTCGATCAGCCCCAGCATTTT
NA	TRBV6-4	TRBD2	TRBJ2-7	CASSPGLGYEQYF	TGTGCCAGCAGTCCGGGACTAGGCTACGAGCAGTACTTC
NA	TRBV10-3	TRBD1	TRBJ2-1	CAVGQGANEQFF	TGTGCCGTCGGACAGGGGGCTAATGAGCAGTTCTTC
NA	TRBV18	NA	TRBJ1-1	CASSPRAEGRMNTEAFF	TGTGCCAGCTCACCTCGAGCAGAGGGTCGGATGAACACTGAAGCTTTCTTT
NA	TRBV27	NA	TRBJ2-1	CASSTNEWTIYNEQFF	TGTGCCAGCAGCACCAACGAGTGGACTATCTACAATGAGCAGTTCTTC
NA	TRBV2	NA	TRBJ2-5	CASGGLVYQETQYF	TGTGCCAGCGGGGGACTGGTGTACCAAGAGACCCAGTACTTC
NA	TRBV11-3	NA	TRBJ1-1	CASSLAPGSEAFF	TGTGCCAGCAGCTTAGCTCCAGGGAGTGAAGCTTTCTTT
few	TRBV6-5	NA	TRBJ2-3	CASRGWGSTDTQYF	TGTGCCAGCCGAGGTTGGGGTAGCACAGATACGCAGTATTTT
NA	TRBV6-5	TRBD1	TRBJ1-5	CASSPRTGTNQPQHF	TGTGCCAGCAGTCCCCGGACAGGGACTAATCAGCCCCAGCATTTT
few	TRBV2	NA	TRBJ2-1	CASSEGYNEQFF	TGTGCCAGCAGTGAGGGCTACAATGAGCAGTTCTTC
few	TRBV6-1	TRBD1	TRBJ2-7	CASSAPGQGYEQYF	TGTGCCAGCAGTGCTCCGGGACAGGGCTACGAGCAGTACTTC
NA	TRBV5-4	NA	TRBJ2-2	CASSLVYSANTGELFF	TGTGCCAGCAGCTTGGTTTACAGCGCGAACACCGGGGAGCTGTTTTTT
NA	TRBV7-9	TRBD2	TRBJ2-5	CASSFQAGGPQETQYF	TGTGCCAGCAGCTTTCAAGCGGGAGGGCCACAAGAGACCCAGTACTTC
NA	TRBV11-3	NA	TRBJ2-1	CASSFRGTNEQFF	TGTGCCAGCAGCTTCCGCGGAACCAATGAGCAGTTCTTC
NA	TRBV6-1	NA	TRBJ1-2	CASNGAGYGYTF	TGTGCCAGCAACGGGGCAGGCTATGGCTACACCTTC
NA	TRBV7-9	NA	TRBJ2-2	CASSFRANTGELFF	TGTGCCAGCAGCTTTCGAGCGAACACCGGGGAGCTGTTTTTT
NA	TRBV10-3	NA	TRBJ2-2	CAISERLVGGAGELFF	TGTGCCATCAGTGAGCGACTAGTCGGCGGGGCCGGGGAGCTGTTTTTT
NA	TRBV19	TRBD1	TRBJ2-1	CASSMGQGPYNEQFF	TGTGCCAGTAGTATGGGACAGGGTCCCTACAATGAGCAGTTCTTC
NA	TRBV19	NA	TRBJ2-1	CASSGNEQFF	TGTGCCAGTAGTGGCAATGAGCAGTTCTTC
NA	TRBV20-1	NA	TRBJ2-3	CSASRGDTQYF	TGCAGTGCCTCCCGGGGGGATACGCAGTATTTT
NA	TRBV6-1	TRBD1	TRBJ1-4	CASSDGTGGREKLFF	TGTGCCAGCAGTGATGGGACAGGGGGCAGAGAAAAACTGTTTTTT
NA	TRBV6-6	NA	TRBJ2-4	CASSYGTSAKNIQYF	TGTGCCAGCAGTTACGGGACCTCTGCCAAAAACATTCAGTACTTC
NA	TRBV2	NA	TRBJ2-5	CASSERAPEETQYF	TGTGCCAGCAGTGAAAGGGCACCCGAAGAGACCCAGTACTTC
NA	TRBV7-8	NA	TRBJ2-2	CASSLAHGELFF	TGTGCCAGCAGCTTAGCCCACGGGGAGCTGTTTTTT
NA	TRBV18	NA	TRBJ2-6	CASSPPAGWGAGANVLTF	TGTGCCAGCTCACCACCGGCAGGGTGGGGCGCTGGGGCCAACGTCCTGACTTTC
once	TRBV15	NA	TRBJ1-2	CATSPQRGWYGYTF	TGTGCCACCAGCCCCCAGCGGGGGTGGTATGGCTACACCTTC
NA	TRBV6-1	NA	TRBJ2-3	CASSDPPLRKDTQYF	TGTGCCAGCAGTGACCCCCCTTTAAGAAAAGATACGCAGTATTTT
NA	TRBV9	NA	TRBJ2-5	CASSVAAGPETQYF	TGTGCCAGCAGCGTAGCGGCAGGGCCAGAGACCCAGTACTTC
NA	TRBV18	NA	TRBJ2-2	CASSPRGDPTGELFF	TGTGCCAGCTCACCACGGGGGGATCCCACCGGGGAGCTGTTTTTT
NA	TRBV5-4	TRBD2	TRBJ2-3	CASRRGLAGVPSTDTQYF	TGTGCCAGCAGGAGGGGACTAGCGGGAGTACCTAGCACAGATACGCAGTATTTT
NA	TRBV2	NA	TRBJ1-4	CASINNEKLFF	TGTGCCAGCATTAACAATGAAAAACTGTTTTTT
NA	TRBV5-1	TRBD2	TRBJ2-1	CASSLNRPSGEQFF	TGCGCCAGCAGCTTGAATCGTCCTAGCGGAGAGCAGTTCTTC
NA	TRBV6-6	TRBD2	TRBJ2-3	CASSYFGGSSDTQYF	TGTGCCAGCAGTTACTTCGGCGGGAGCTCAGATACGCAGTATTTT
NA	TRBV5-4	NA	TRBJ2-1	CASSLDLSGYNEQFF	TGTGCCAGCAGCTTGGACCTTTCGGGCTACAATGAGCAGTTCTTC
NA	TRBV7-9	NA	TRBJ2-5	CASSSITETQYF	TGTGCCAGCAGCTCCATCACAGAGACCCAGTACTTC
NA	TRBV7-9	NA	TRBJ2-7	CASSLGGAGRSYEQYF	TGTGCCAGCAGCTTAGGGGGCGCCGGACGCTCCTACGAGCAGTACTTC
NA	TRBV28	NA	TRBJ2-3	CASSPWTARGTQYF	TGTGCCAGCAGTCCATGGACAGCGAGGGGTACGCAGTATTTT
NA	TRBV18	NA	TRBJ2-1	CASSPTAPYNEQFF	TGTGCCAGCTCACCGACAGCGCCCTACAATGAGCAGTTCTTC
NA	TRBV13	TRBD1	TRBJ2-2	CASSLEGDRDTGELFF	TGTGCCAGCAGCTTAGAGGGGGACAGAGACACCGGGGAGCTGTTTTTT
NA	TRBV5-1	NA	TRBJ2-7	CASSWTGSSYEQYF	TGCGCCAGCAGCTGGACTGGTAGCTCCTACGAGCAGTACTTC
NA	TRBV5-5	TRBD1	TRBJ2-6	CASSLGDRGLEANVLTF	TGTGCCAGCAGCTTGGGGGACAGGGGTCTGGAGGCCAACGTCCTGACTTTC
NA	TRBV7-3	TRBD2	TRBJ2-3	CASSLTSLASGKITDTQYF	TGTGCCAGCAGCTTAACGAGTCTGGCTAGCGGCAAAATTACAGATACGCAGTATTTT
NA	TRBV6-5	TRBD1	TRBJ2-1	CASSYDPRDRVNEQFF	TGTGCCAGCAGTTACGACCCCAGGGACAGGGTTAATGAGCAGTTCTTC
NA	TRBV5-6	NA	TRBJ2-5	CASSADLNRGTQYF	TGTGCCAGCAGCGCAGACCTAAACAGAGGGACCCAGTACTTC
NA	TRBV28	TRBD2	TRBJ2-7	CASSSAGLAQDYEQYF	TGTGCCAGCAGTTCCGCGGGACTAGCGCAGGACTACGAGCAGTACTTC
NA	TRBV28	NA	TRBJ2-1	CASSLGGMFEQFF	TGTGCCAGCAGTTTAGGCGGGATGTTTGAGCAGTTCTTC
NA	TRBV27	NA	TRBJ2-3	CASSLAGAPTSTDTQYF	TGTGCCAGCAGTTTAGCGGGCGCCCCTACTAGCACAGATACGCAGTATTTT
NA	TRBV28	TRBD2	TRBJ2-2	CASRAGLDTGELFF	TGTGCCAGCAGAGCGGGATTAGACACCGGGGAGCTGTTTTTT
NA	TRBV6-1	NA	TRBJ2-5	CASSAQGTREKTQYF	TGTGCCAGCAGTGCCCAAGGGACCCGCGAAAAGACCCAGTACTTC
NA	TRBV29-1	NA	TRBJ2-3	CSVWQGLSTDTQYF	TGCAGCGTTTGGCAGGGTCTTAGCACAGATACGCAGTATTTT
NA	TRBV28	TRBD1	TRBJ1-4	CASRSTGGLFF	TGTGCCAGCAGATCGACAGGGGGACTGTTTTTT
NA	TRBV21-1	NA	TRBJ2-2	CASSSERGGHRTGELFF	TGTGCCAGCAGTAGCGAGCGTGGGGGACACCGGACCGGGGAGCTGTTTTTT
NA	TRBV28	NA	TRBJ1-1	CASSLGLPPGKAFF	TGTGCCAGCAGTTTGGGCCTACCCCCTGGGAAAGCTTTCTTT
NA	TRBV6-4	TRBD1	TRBJ2-7	CASSLQGTSYEQYF	TGTGCCAGCAGTCTACAGGGGACAAGCTACGAGCAGTACTTC
NA	TRBV20-1	NA	TRBJ2-7	CSASWGEEQYF	TGCAGTGCTAGTTGGGGCGAAGAGCAGTACTTC
NA	TRBV30	NA	TRBJ2-5	CAWSVWTPAGETQYF	TGTGCCTGGAGTGTATGGACCCCGGCGGGAGAGACCCAGTACTTC
once	TRBV5-5	NA	TRBJ1-3	CASSLNTGTGNTIYF	TGTGCCAGCAGCCTTAACACAGGGACTGGAAACACCATATATTTT
NA	TRBV19	NA	TRBJ1-2	CASSTGGNYGYTF	TGTGCCAGTAGTACCGGGGGGAACTATGGCTACACCTTC